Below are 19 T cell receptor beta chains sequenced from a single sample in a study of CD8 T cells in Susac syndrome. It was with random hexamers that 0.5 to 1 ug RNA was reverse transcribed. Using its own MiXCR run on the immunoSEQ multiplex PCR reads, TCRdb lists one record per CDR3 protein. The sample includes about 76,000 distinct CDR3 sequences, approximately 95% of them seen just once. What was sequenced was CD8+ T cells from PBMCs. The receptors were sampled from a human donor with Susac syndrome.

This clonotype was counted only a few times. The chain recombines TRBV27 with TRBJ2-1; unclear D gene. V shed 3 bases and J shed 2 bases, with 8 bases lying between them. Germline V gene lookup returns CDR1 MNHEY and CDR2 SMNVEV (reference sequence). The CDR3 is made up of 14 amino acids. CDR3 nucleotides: TGTGCCAGCAGTTTCACGGTTCCCTACAATGAGCAGTTCTTC. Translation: CASSFTVPYNEQFF.

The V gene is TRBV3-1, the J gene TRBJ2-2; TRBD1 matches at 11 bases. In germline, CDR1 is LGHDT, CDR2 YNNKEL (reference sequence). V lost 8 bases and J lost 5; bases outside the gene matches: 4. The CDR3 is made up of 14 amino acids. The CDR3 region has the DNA TGTGCCAGCGGACAGGGGGCCGAGACCGGGGAGCTGTTTTTT. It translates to CASGQGAETGELFF.

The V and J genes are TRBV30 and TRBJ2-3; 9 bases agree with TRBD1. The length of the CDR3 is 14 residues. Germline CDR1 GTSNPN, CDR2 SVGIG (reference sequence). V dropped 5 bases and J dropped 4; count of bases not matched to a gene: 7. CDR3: CAWETGGYSDTQYF. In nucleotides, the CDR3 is TGTGCCTGGGAGACAGGGGGTTATTCAGATACGCAGTATTTT.

CDR3 in DNA: TGTGCCAGCAGCTTACACTCCACAGTCTCCTACAATGAGCAGTTCTTC. Amino acid sequence: CASSLHSTVSYNEQFF. The rearrangement joins TRBV7-9 to TRBJ2-1; D not resolved. Trimming stripped 2 bases from V and 0 bases from J, with 11 bases between. CDR3 length equals 16 residues. CDR1 and CDR2 from the germline V gene are SEHNR and FQNEAQ (reference sequence).

CDR3 residues: CASSLIQGAGQPQHF. The CDR3 region has the DNA TGTGCCAGCAGCTTAATACAGGGGGCTGGTCAGCCCCAGCATTTT. The rearrangement joins TRBV5-4 to TRBJ1-5, with TRBD1 matching 9 bases. From germline, CDR1 is SGHNT and CDR2 YYREEE (reference sequence). CDR3 length: 15 residues. V was clipped by 2 bases and J by 6 bases; unmatched bases: 6.

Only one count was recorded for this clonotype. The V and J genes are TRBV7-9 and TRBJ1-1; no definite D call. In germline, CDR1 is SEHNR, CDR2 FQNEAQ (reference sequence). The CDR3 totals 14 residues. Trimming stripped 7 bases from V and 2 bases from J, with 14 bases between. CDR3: CASTTREGNTEAFF. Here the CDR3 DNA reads TGTGCCAGCACGACCCGGGAGGGTAACACTGAAGCTTTCTTT.

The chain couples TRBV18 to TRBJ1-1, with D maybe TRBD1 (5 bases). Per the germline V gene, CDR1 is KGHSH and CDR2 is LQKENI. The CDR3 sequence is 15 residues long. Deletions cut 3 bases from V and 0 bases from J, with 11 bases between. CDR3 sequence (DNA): TGTGCCAGCTCACCCTCCTCAGGGATGAACACTGAAGCTTTCTTT. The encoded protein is CASSPSSGMNTEAFF. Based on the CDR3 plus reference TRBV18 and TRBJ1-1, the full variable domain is NAGVMQNPRHLVRRRGQEARLRCSPMKGHSHVYWYRQLPEEGLKFMVYLQKENIIDESGMPKERFSAEFPKEGPSILRIQQVVRGDSAAYFCASSPSSGMNTEAFFGQGTRLTVV.

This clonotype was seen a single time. The CDR3 DNA reads TGCAGCGCCGTAGGGGTAGCGGGGGATGGGGAGCAGTACTTC. Its protein is CSAVGVAGDGEQYF. The V call is TRBV20-1, the J call TRBJ2-7; TRBD2 matches at 9 bases. CDR1 and CDR2 from the germline V gene are DFQATT and SNEGSKA (reference sequence). CDR3 size: 14 residues.

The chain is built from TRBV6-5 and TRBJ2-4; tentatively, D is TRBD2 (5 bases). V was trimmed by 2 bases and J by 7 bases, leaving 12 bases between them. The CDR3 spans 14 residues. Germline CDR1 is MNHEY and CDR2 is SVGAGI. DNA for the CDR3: TGTGCCAGCAGTTACACGGGGTTCGGTAACATTCAGTACTTC. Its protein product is CASSYTGFGNIQYF.

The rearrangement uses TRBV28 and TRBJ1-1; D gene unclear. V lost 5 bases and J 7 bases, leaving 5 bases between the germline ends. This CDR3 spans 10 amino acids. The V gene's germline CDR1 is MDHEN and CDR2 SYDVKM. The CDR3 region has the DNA TGTGCCAGCAGTGTAGATGAAGCTTTCTTT. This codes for CASSVDEAFF.

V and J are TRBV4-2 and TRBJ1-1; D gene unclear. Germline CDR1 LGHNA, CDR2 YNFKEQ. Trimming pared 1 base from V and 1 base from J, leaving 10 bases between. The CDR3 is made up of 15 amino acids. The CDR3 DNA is TGTGCCAGCAGCCAAGTTCTGAGGGAGAACACTGAAGCTTTCTTT. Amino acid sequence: CASSQVLRENTEAFF.

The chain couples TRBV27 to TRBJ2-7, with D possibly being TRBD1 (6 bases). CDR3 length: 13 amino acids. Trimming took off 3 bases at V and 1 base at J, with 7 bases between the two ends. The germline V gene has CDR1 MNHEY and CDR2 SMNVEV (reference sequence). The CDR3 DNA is TGTGCCAGCAGTTTGACAGGATCCTACGAGCAGTACTTC. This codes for CASSLTGSYEQYF.

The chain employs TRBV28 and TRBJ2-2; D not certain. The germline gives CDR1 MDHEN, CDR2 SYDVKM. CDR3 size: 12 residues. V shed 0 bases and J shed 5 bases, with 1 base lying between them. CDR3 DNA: TGTGCCAGCAGTTTATGGACCGGGGAGCTGTTTTTT. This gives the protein CASSLWTGELFF.

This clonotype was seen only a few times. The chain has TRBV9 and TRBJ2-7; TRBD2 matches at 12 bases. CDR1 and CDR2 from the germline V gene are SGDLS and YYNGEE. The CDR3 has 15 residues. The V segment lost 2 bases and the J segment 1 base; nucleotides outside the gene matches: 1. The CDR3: CASSVGLAGSYEQYF. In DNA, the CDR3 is TGTGCCAGCAGCGTCGGACTAGCGGGATCCTACGAGCAGTACTTC.

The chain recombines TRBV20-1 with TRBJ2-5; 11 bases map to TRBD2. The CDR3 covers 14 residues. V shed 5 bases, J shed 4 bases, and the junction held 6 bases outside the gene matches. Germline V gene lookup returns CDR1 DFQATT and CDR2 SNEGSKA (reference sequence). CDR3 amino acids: CSAYSGGAPETQYF. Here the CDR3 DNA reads TGCAGTGCTTATAGCGGGGGGGCCCCAGAGACCCAGTACTTC.

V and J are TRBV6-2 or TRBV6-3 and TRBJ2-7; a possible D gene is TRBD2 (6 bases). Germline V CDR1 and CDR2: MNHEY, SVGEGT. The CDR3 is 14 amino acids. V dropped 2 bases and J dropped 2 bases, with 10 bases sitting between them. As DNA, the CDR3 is TGTGCCAGCAGTTACGTGCGGGGAACCTACGAGCAGTACTTC. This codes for CASSYVRGTYEQYF.

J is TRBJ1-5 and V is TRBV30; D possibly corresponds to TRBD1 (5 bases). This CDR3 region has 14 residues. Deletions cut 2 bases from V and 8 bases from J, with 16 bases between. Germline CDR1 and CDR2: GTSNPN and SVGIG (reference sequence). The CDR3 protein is CAWSPGHPYEPQHF. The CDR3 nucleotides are TGTGCCTGGAGTCCAGGACACCCGTATGAGCCCCAGCATTTT.

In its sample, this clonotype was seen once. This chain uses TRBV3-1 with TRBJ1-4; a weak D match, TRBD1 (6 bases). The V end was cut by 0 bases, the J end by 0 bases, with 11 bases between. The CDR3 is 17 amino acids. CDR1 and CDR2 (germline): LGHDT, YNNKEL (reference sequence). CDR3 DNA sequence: TGTGCCAGCAGCCAAGAAGCTTGGACAGCAACTAATGAAAAACTGTTTTTT. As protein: CASSQEAWTATNEKLFF.

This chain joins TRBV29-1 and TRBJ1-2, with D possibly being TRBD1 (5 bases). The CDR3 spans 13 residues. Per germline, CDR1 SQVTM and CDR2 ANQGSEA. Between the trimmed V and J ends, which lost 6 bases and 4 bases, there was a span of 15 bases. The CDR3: CSVPRSGSYGYTF. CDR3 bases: TGCAGCGTCCCAAGGTCAGGGTCCTATGGCTACACCTTC.